The 2 T cell receptor beta chains presented below share a single source sample, sequenced in a study of CD8 T cells in ankylosing spondylitis. Study-wide results and caveats: Apparently characteristic of ankylosing spondylitis blood was a TCR beta motif (under ten highly homologous variants).

Using its own MiXCR run on the 5' RACE reads, TCRdb lists one record per CDR3 protein. There are roughly 350,000 distinct CDR3 sequences in the sample; 8% occur only once, and about 14% lies in the top ten. These receptors have no known antigen. Sequenced input: blood, either unsorted or a sorted T cell fraction (not recorded which). The receptors were gathered from a male donor with ankylosing spondylitis.

V gene TRBV20-1 combines with J gene TRBJ2-7, with unresolved D. The CDR3 is made up of 10 amino acids. The V gene lost 1 base and the J gene lost 8 bases, with 6 bases spanning the gap. The germline CDR1 and CDR2 sequences are DFQATT and SNEGSKA (reference sequence). The CDR3: CSARVEKQYF. The CDR3 DNA is TGCAGTGCTAGAGTAGAGAAGCAGTACTTC.

This clonotype was found many times. The J gene is TRBJ2-7, the V gene TRBV6-1; 10 bases align to TRBD1. Germline CDR1 is MNHNS and CDR2 is SASEGT. The CDR3 runs to 16 residues. Trimming cost V 2 bases and J 5 bases; bases outside gene matches: 9. In DNA, the CDR3 is TGTGCCAGCAGTGAAACATTCGGGACAGGGGACAACGAGCAGTACTTC. This translates into CASSETFGTGDNEQYF.